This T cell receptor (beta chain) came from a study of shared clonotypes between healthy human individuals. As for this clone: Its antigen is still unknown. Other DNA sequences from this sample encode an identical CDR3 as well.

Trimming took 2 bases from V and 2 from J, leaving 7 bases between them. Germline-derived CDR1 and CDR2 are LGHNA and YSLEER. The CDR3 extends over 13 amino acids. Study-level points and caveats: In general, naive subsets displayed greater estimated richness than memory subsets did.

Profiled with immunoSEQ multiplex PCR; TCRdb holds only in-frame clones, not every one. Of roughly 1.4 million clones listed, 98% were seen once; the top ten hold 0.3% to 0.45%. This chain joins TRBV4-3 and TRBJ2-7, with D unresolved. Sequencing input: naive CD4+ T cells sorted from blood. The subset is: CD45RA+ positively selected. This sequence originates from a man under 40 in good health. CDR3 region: CASSQSLTYEQYF. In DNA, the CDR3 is TGCGCCAGCAGCCAAAGTCTTACCTACGAGCAGTACTTC.